The rows below give T cell receptor beta chains drawn from one sample of a study of shared clonotypes between healthy human individuals. Repertoires were generated with immunoSEQ multiplex PCR, while TCRdb's copy carries only in-frame clones and drops some. The sample lists 500,000 to 550,000 clones, about 96% occurring once. The sample comprised naive CD4+ T cells sorted from blood. The origin of the receptors is a young woman in good health. The CDR3 runs from the conserved cysteine through the conserved F or W. The D gene is left open where the match is weak. Size tells how often a clone was seen (once, few, many) or the class of an expanded clone, and some rows leave it out.

d_gene	v_gene	abundance	j_gene	CDR3aa	CDR3nt
-	TRBV28	-	TRBJ1-5	CALRGQGSNQPQHF	TGTGCCCTCCGGGGTCAGGGGTCCAATCAGCCCCAGCATTTT
-	TRBV6-5	-	TRBJ2-5	CASSYAPARVETQYF	TGTGCCAGCAGTTACGCACCGGCCAGGGTTGAGACCCAGTACTTC
TRBD2	TRBV30	-	TRBJ2-1	CAWSSPSGATYNEQFF	TGTGCCTGGAGTTCCCCTAGCGGGGCCACCTACAATGAGCAGTTCTTC
TRBD2	TRBV4-1	-	TRBJ2-7	CASSQATSGRVYEQYF	TGCGCCAGCAGCCAAGCCACGAGCGGGAGGGTCTACGAGCAGTACTTC
-	TRBV30	once	TRBJ1-1	CAWSVQGDTEAFF	TGTGCCTGGAGTGTACAAGGGGACACTGAAGCTTTCTTT
-	TRBV5-1	-	TRBJ2-3	CASSLGQSTDTQYF	TGCGCCAGCAGCTTGGGTCAGAGCACAGATACGCAGTATTTT
TRBD1	TRBV7-8	-	TRBJ2-1	CASSGDRVSYNEQFF	TGTGCCAGCAGCGGGGACAGGGTCTCCTACAATGAGCAGTTCTTC
-	TRBV28	-	TRBJ1-5	CASSGQGASNQPQHF	TGTGCCAGCAGTGGCCAAGGGGCTAGCAATCAGCCCCAGCATTTT
-	TRBV27	-	TRBJ2-7	CAIRDKRSYEQYF	TGTGCCATCCGGGACAAACGCTCCTACGAGCAGTACTTC
TRBD1	TRBV30	-	TRBJ1-1	CAWSSLTGGTEAFF	TGTGCCTGGAGTTCGTTGACAGGGGGCACTGAAGCTTTCTTT
-	TRBV7-9	once	TRBJ2-1	CASNPTLYNEQFF	TGTGCCAGCAACCCGACGCTGTACAATGAGCAGTTCTTC
TRBD1	TRBV2	-	TRBJ2-2	CASTGQVVGAGELFF	TGTGCCAGCACGGGACAGGTTGTGGGCGCCGGGGAGCTGTTTTTT
TRBD1	TRBV6-6	-	TRBJ1-1	CASRGGGMNTEAFF	TGTGCCAGCAGGGGAGGGGGCATGAACACTGAAGCTTTCTTT
TRBD2	TRBV5-8	-	TRBJ2-3	CASSVAGSTTDTQYF	TGTGCCAGCAGCGTAGCGGGTTCGACCACAGATACGCAGTATTTT
TRBD2	TRBV14	-	TRBJ2-1	CASSLSGLSNEQFF	TGTGCCAGCAGCCTCTCGGGACTATCGAATGAGCAGTTCTTC
-	TRBV25-1	-	TRBJ1-2	CASSPLRGFGYTF	TGTGCCAGCAGTCCTCTCAGAGGGTTTGGCTACACCTTC
TRBD2	TRBV19	-	TRBJ2-2	CASSVLAGWNTGELFF	TGTGCCAGTAGTGTTTTAGCGGGATGGAACACCGGGGAGCTGTTTTTT
-	TRBV7-2	-	TRBJ2-3	CASSLQADTDTQYF	TGTGCCAGCAGCTTACAAGCGGACACAGATACGCAGTATTTT
TRBD2	TRBV2	once	TRBJ2-1	CASSFGTSGTNEQFF	TGTGCCAGCAGTTTCGGGACTAGCGGGACCAATGAGCAGTTCTTC
-	TRBV30	-	TRBJ2-2	CAWKGTFNTGELFF	TGTGCCTGGAAAGGGACATTTAACACCGGGGAGCTGTTTTTT
-	TRBV7-6	-	TRBJ2-2	CASSPLYGGRDTGELFF	TGTGCCAGCAGCCCCCTTTACGGGGGGCGCGACACCGGGGAGCTGTTTTTT
-	TRBV7-4	-	TRBJ2-7	CASTFLEGAGAYEQYF	TGTGCCAGCACCTTCCTCGAGGGCGCAGGGGCCTACGAGCAGTACTTC
-	TRBV18	few	TRBJ1-3	CASSPPEGNTIYF	TGTGCCAGCTCACCACCGGAGGGAAACACCATATATTTT
TRBD2	TRBV27	-	TRBJ2-7	CASSSSLAGSYEQYF	TGTGCCAGCAGTTCCAGTCTAGCGGGTTCCTACGAGCAGTACTTC
TRBD2	TRBV18	-	TRBJ2-3	CASSPGLAGVDTQYF	TGTGCCAGCTCACCGGGACTAGCGGGAGTAGATACGCAGTATTTT
-	TRBV7-3	-	TRBJ2-7	CASSLTGTVSYEQYF	TGTGCCAGCAGCTTAACCGGGACCGTCTCCTACGAGCAGTACTTC
-	TRBV5-1	once	TRBJ2-7	CASSLEGGEQYF	TGCGCCAGCAGCTTGGAAGGGGGAGAGCAGTACTTC
TRBD2	TRBV18	-	TRBJ2-7	CASSPRDLAGGGEQYF	TGTGCCAGCTCACCAAGGGATCTGGCGGGAGGAGGGGAGCAGTACTTC
TRBD2	TRBV15	once	TRBJ2-1	CATSSGLAGAGSYNEQFF	TGTGCCACCAGCAGCGGACTAGCGGGAGCCGGCTCCTACAATGAGCAGTTCTTC
-	TRBV27	-	TRBJ1-3	CASSTGLQRVLSGNTIYF	TGTGCCAGCAGTACGGGGCTTCAACGCGTCCTCTCTGGAAACACCATATATTTT
TRBD1	TRBV5-1	-	TRBJ1-1	CASSPRGQGKTEAFF	TGCGCCAGCAGCCCCCGGGGACAGGGAAAAACTGAAGCTTTCTTT
-	TRBV28	-	TRBJ1-5	CASRAGLGNQPQHF	TGTGCCAGCAGGGCAGGACTCGGGAATCAGCCCCAGCATTTT
-	TRBV18	-	TRBJ1-5	CASSLGVNQPQHF	TGTGCCAGCTCACTAGGGGTGAATCAGCCCCAGCATTTT
-	TRBV7-9	-	TRBJ2-5	CASRPRMGNAQETQYF	TGTGCCAGCAGACCGCGCATGGGCAACGCACAAGAGACCCAGTACTTC
TRBD1	TRBV7-9	-	TRBJ1-2	CASSHGQGEDHGYTF	TGTGCCAGCAGCCACGGACAGGGGGAGGATCATGGCTACACCTTC
-	TRBV19	-	TRBJ1-1	CASSGRGAPNTEAFF	TGTGCCAGTAGCGGCCGGGGGGCCCCGAACACTGAAGCTTTCTTT
-	TRBV27	-	TRBJ1-2	CASRPTGNYGYTF	TGTGCCAGCAGGCCAACAGGAAACTATGGCTACACCTTC
TRBD2	TRBV27	-	TRBJ2-2	CASSLFQRGVVNTGELFF	TGTGCCAGCAGTTTATTCCAGCGGGGAGTGGTAAATACCGGGGAGCTGTTTTTT
TRBD1	TRBV15	once	TRBJ1-5	CATSQGGTGLGQPQHF	TGTGCCACCAGCCAAGGAGGGACAGGTCTAGGACAGCCCCAGCATTTT
TRBD1	TRBV27	-	TRBJ2-7	CASSFDRVGYEQYF	TGTGCCAGCAGCTTTGACAGGGTAGGCTACGAGCAGTACTTC
-	TRBV21-1	once	TRBJ2-5	CASSSAARSSRWKETQYF	TGTGCCAGCAGCAGCGCAGCCCGGAGTTCTCGGTGGAAAGAGACCCAGTACTTC
-	TRBV27	-	TRBJ1-1	CASSPDGVGTEAFF	TGTGCCAGCAGTCCGGACGGAGTGGGCACTGAAGCTTTCTTT
TRBD1	TRBV5-1	-	TRBJ1-1	CASSSDRGLATEAFF	TGCGCCAGCAGCTCGGACAGGGGGCTTGCCACTGAAGCTTTCTTT
-	TRBV5-4	-	TRBJ2-2	CASSPQRGGAGELFF	TGTGCCAGCAGCCCCCAGCGAGGGGGAGCCGGGGAGCTGTTTTTT
TRBD2	TRBV4-1	-	TRBJ2-7	CASSPGGAYEQYF	TGCGCCAGCAGCCCCGGGGGGGCCTACGAGCAGTACTTC
-	TRBV9	once	TRBJ2-3	CASSSNLPDTQYF	TGTGCCAGCAGTTCCAACTTGCCGGATACGCAGTATTTT
-	TRBV10-3	once	TRBJ1-1	CAISESQAQREAFF	TGTGCCATCAGTGAGTCCCAGGCCCAAAGGGAAGCTTTCTTT
TRBD2	TRBV19	once	TRBJ2-7	CASTKGKASGYEQYF	TGTGCCAGTACCAAAGGGAAGGCTAGCGGCTACGAGCAGTACTTC
-	TRBV7-2	-	TRBJ2-1	CASGPGPGNEQFF	TGTGCCAGCGGCCCGGGTCCCGGAAATGAGCAGTTCTTC
TRBD2	TRBV11-2	-	TRBJ2-5	CASSFGGGPGETQYF	TGTGCCAGCAGCTTTGGGGGAGGGCCCGGAGAGACCCAGTACTTC
TRBD1	TRBV19	-	TRBJ1-2	CASSNTGTAINYGYTF	TGTGCCAGTAGTAACACCGGGACAGCAATTAACTATGGCTACACCTTC
-	TRBV6-5	-	TRBJ2-7	CASSLTGDSLYEQYF	TGTGCCAGCAGTCTTACGGGGGACAGCTTGTACGAGCAGTACTTC
TRBD1	TRBV6-4	-	TRBJ1-1	CASSDTGGLTEAFF	TGTGCCAGCAGTGACACAGGGGGTCTCACTGAAGCTTTCTTT
-	TRBV2	-	TRBJ1-5	CASSEQSGWDQPQHF	TGTGCCAGCAGTGAACAATCAGGGTGGGATCAGCCCCAGCATTTT